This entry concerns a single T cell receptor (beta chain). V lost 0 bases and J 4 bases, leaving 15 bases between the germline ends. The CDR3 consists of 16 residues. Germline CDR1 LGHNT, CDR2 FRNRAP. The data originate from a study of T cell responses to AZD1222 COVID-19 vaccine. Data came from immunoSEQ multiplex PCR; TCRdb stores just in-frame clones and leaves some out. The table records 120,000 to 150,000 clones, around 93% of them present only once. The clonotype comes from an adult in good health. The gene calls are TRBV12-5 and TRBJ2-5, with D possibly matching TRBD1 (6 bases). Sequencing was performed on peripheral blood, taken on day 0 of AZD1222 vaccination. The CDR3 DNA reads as TGTGCTAGTGGTTTGGTACCTCGGTCCAGGGGAGAGACCCAGTACTTC. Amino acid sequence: CASGLVPRSRGETQYF.